A single sample gave rise to the 22 T cell receptor beta chains below, sequenced in a study of cytomegalovirus exposure and HLA in healthy donors. Sequenced by immunoSEQ multiplex PCR; TCRdb stores in-frame clones only, minus some. The table records about 300,000 clones, 88% of them present only once. Sequenced: PBMCs. Every receptor here comes from a woman aged 18 to 35 in good health and CMV-seronegative.

The CDR3 is CASSFRGEAFF. The DNA for the CDR3 is TGTGCCAGCAGCTTTAGGGGAGAAGCTTTCTTT. The chain employs TRBV5-8 and TRBJ1-1; D is perhaps TRBD1 (5 bases). The CDR3 spans 11 residues. Trimming shortened V by 2 bases and J by 8 bases, and 7 bases separated the two germline ends. Germline assignment: CDR1 SGHTS and CDR2 YDEGEE.

The rearrangement links TRBV5-1 to TRBJ1-1; D remains ambiguous. This CDR3 contains 15 residues. Germline values: CDR1 SGHRS, CDR2 YFSETQ. Deletions cut 0 bases from V and 0 bases from J, with 9 bases between. CDR3 in DNA: TGCGCCAGCAGCTTGGCCGGGGATATGAACACTGAAGCTTTCTTT. Translation gives CASSLAGDMNTEAFF.

This sequence joins TRBV2 and TRBJ1-4, with a weak D call TRBD1 (6 bases). Trimming took 2 bases from V and 3 from J, leaving 10 bases between them. The CDR3 spans 15 residues. Germline-derived CDR1 and CDR2 are SNHLY and FYNNEI. CDR3 loop: CASSETGISNEKLFF. CDR3 DNA sequence: TGTGCCAGCAGTGAAACAGGGATCTCTAATGAAAAACTGTTTTTT.

This chain links TRBV2 with TRBJ2-7, with no clear D. Between the trimmed V and J ends, which lost 4 bases and 0 bases, there was a span of 7 bases. Germline-derived CDR1 and CDR2 are SNHLY and FYNNEI. CDR3 length equals 13 residues. Here the CDR3 DNA reads TGTGCCAGCAGTGGCAGGTTCTCCTACGAGCAGTACTTC. Translated, it gives CASSGRFSYEQYF.

The count of this clone is one. The rearrangement links TRBV28 to TRBJ2-7; D gene unclear. Per the germline V gene, CDR1 is MDHEN and CDR2 is SYDVKM. The CDR3 length is 18 residues. Trimming pared 5 bases from V and 2 bases from J, leaving 25 bases between. Written as DNA, the CDR3 is TGTGCCAGCAGTGTTGCGCCGGGTCGACGTTCCCCTCCCTACGAGCAGTACTTC. Translated, it gives CASSVAPGRRSPPYEQYF.

This chain joins TRBV2 and TRBJ2-3; TRBD2 might be the D (7 bases). The ends were cut back, 8 bases at V and 6 bases at J, with 24 bases in the middle. CDR1 is SNHLY and CDR2 is FYNNEI in the germline V gene. The CDR3 is made up of 16 amino acids. Here the CDR3 reads CASFFRDKGRGDTQYF. CDR3 sequence (DNA): TGTGCCAGCTTCTTCCGGGACAAGGGGAGGGGGGATACGCAGTATTTT.

The chain uses TRBV6-4 and TRBJ2-3; 10 bases fit TRBD2. Germline CDR1 reads MRHNA; CDR2 reads SNTAGT. This CDR3 comprises 15 residues. V dropped 6 bases and J dropped 2; count of bases not matched to a gene: 5. The CDR3 loop is CASSAGTSATDTQYF. The CDR3 DNA reads TGTGCCAGCAGCGCCGGGACTAGCGCCACAGATACGCAGTATTTT.

The chain has TRBV28 and TRBJ1-3; D perhaps matches TRBD1 (5 bases). Germline CDR1 reads MDHEN; CDR2 reads SYDVKM. This CDR3 has 17 amino acids. V was cut by 2 bases and J by 0 bases, with 14 bases left in between. CDR3 in DNA: TGTGCCAGCAGTTTAGCGGGGCAGCATTTCTCTGGAAACACCATATATTTT. Translated: CASSLAGQHFSGNTIYF.

The J gene is TRBJ2-4, the V gene TRBV28; weak D call: TRBD1 (5 bases). Per the germline V gene, CDR1 is MDHEN and CDR2 is SYDVKM. The V end lost 5 bases, the J end lost 2 bases, and 13 bases lay between the germline ends. There are 15 residues in the CDR3. CDR3 amino acids: CASSTIRESKNIQYF. The CDR3 bases are TGTGCCAGCAGTACCATCAGGGAATCCAAAAACATTCAGTACTTC.

J is TRBJ1-2 and V is TRBV6-5, with 7 nucleotides matching TRBD1. Germline lookup yields CDR1 MNHEY and CDR2 SVGAGI. The CDR3 has 16 amino acids. Trimming cost V 0 bases and J 0 bases; bases outside gene matches: 4. The chain's CDR3 is CASSYSRQGPNYGYTF. CDR3 sequence (DNA): TGTGCCAGCAGTTACTCACGACAGGGACCTAACTATGGCTACACCTTC.

This clone was seen only once. This chain uses TRBV2 with TRBJ2-1; TRBD1 agrees at 10 bases. Germline-derived CDR1 and CDR2 are SNHLY and FYNNEI. With V trimmed by 6 bases and J by 7 bases, 15 bases remained unmatched. The CDR3 has 17 residues. CDR3 nucleotide sequence: TGTGCCAGCAGGGGGTATGTGCACCGGGACAGGGGTAATGAGCAGTTCTTC. It codes for CASRGYVHRDRGNEQFF.

J is TRBJ1-2 and V is TRBV10-3, with D unclear. The germline V gene encodes CDR1 ENHRY and CDR2 SYGVKD. V was clipped by 3 bases and J by 3 bases, with 11 bases between them. This CDR3 region has 14 residues. DNA of the CDR3: TGTGCCATCAGTGAAGGACTTTACGACTATGGCTACACCTTC. Residues: CAISEGLYDYGYTF.

The V gene is TRBV5-1, the J gene TRBJ1-6; maybe TRBD1 (5 bases). V lost 4 bases and J 10 bases, leaving 12 bases between the germline ends. The CDR3 covers 13 residues. Looked up from germline, CDR1 is SGHRS and CDR2 is YFSETQ. The CDR3 DNA is TGCGCCAGCAGCCCGGCGCAGGGCTCACCCCTCCACTTT. Protein sequence: CASSPAQGSPLHF.

This chain joins TRBV25-1 and TRBJ2-1; possibly TRBD2 for D (6 bases). The germline V and J ends were trimmed by 8 bases and 7 bases, with 15 bases remaining between them. The CDR3 loop spans 13 amino acids. Germline V gene sequence: CDR1 MGHDK, CDR2 SYGVNS. The CDR3 here is CASALIAGNEQFF. CDR3 DNA sequence: TGTGCCAGCGCTCTGATTGCGGGGAATGAGCAGTTCTTC.

V is TRBV20-1 and J is TRBJ1-5; a weak D match, TRBD1 (5 bases). Germline CDR1 reads DFQATT; CDR2 reads SNEGSKA (reference sequence). The CDR3 length is 11 residues. Trimming removed 6 bases from V and 12 bases from J, with 15 bases in between. The chain's CDR3 is CSASGGTGQHF. CDR3 DNA sequence: TGCAGTGCCTCGGGAGGAACAGGCCAGCATTTT.

The rearrangement links TRBV7-2 to TRBJ2-2; no definite D call. The CDR3 has 14 amino acids. The V and J ends lost 6 bases and 5 bases respectively, with 13 bases between them. The germline gives CDR1 SGHTA, CDR2 FQGNSA. CDR3 region: CASRAGLATGELFF. The CDR3 nucleotides are TGTGCCAGCAGGGCAGGTTTGGCGACCGGGGAGCTGTTTTTT.

V gene TRBV19 combines with J gene TRBJ2-1; 8 bases match TRBD2. The V and J ends lost 9 bases and 3 bases, in that order; junction bases with no gene match: 7. CDR1 and CDR2 (germline): LNHDA, SQIVND (reference sequence). This CDR3 has 14 residues. The CDR3 reads CASKAGVGYNEQFF. The CDR3 region has the DNA TGTGCCAGCAAAGCGGGAGTCGGCTACAATGAGCAGTTCTTC.

This chain links TRBV9 with TRBJ2-7; a weak D match, TRBD2 (5 bases). Per the germline V gene, CDR1 is SGDLS and CDR2 is YYNGEE. Trimming took off 0 bases at V and 0 bases at J, with 10 bases between the two ends. This CDR3 is built from 15 residues. CDR3: CASSVGRDSSYEQYF. In DNA, the CDR3 is TGTGCCAGCAGCGTAGGACGGGATAGCTCCTACGAGCAGTACTTC.

This chain connects TRBV9 to TRBJ2-2, with TRBD2 matching 8 bases. This CDR3 is built from 16 residues. The V segment lost 0 bases and the J segment 5 bases; nucleotides outside the gene matches: 6. Germline V gene data show CDR1 as SGDLS and CDR2 as YYNGEE. The CDR3 DNA reads as TGTGCCAGCAGCGTAGACGGGAGGGACTTAACCGGGGAGCTGTTTTTT. It codes for CASSVDGRDLTGELFF.

The genes are TRBV7-3 and TRBJ1-1; TRBD1 aligns across 7 bases. The CDR3 covers 15 residues. Losses at the gene ends were 5 bases for V and 1 base for J; bases not matched to a gene: 7. The germline CDR1 and CDR2 sequences are SGHTA and FQGTGA. In nucleotides, the CDR3 is TGTGCCAGCAGCCTCGACAGGGAATGGAACACTGAAGCTTTCTTT. This translates into CASSLDREWNTEAFF.

This clone was found once. This chain connects TRBV21-1 to TRBJ2-1; the D segment call TRBD2 is taken from the table without a DNA check. TRBV21-1 represents a pseudogene. There are 19 residues in the CDR3. The DNA for the CDR3 is TGTGCCAGCAGCAAGCGCTACCCGGAGCGGGAGTGGGTGAACAATGAGCAGTTCTTC. This encodes CASSKRYPEREWVNNEQFF.

The rearrangement links TRBV5-1 to TRBJ2-7, with TRBD1 matching 8 bases. J was trimmed by 3 bases and V by 4 bases; bases with no gene match: 6. Per the germline V gene, CDR1 is SGHRS and CDR2 is YFSETQ. The CDR3 spans 14 residues. CDR3 in DNA: TGCGCCAGCAGCCTCCGACAGGGGCACTACGAGCAGTACTTC. Its protein product is CASSLRQGHYEQYF.